The 28 T cell receptor beta chains in this list originate from one sample, sequenced in a study of Ad26.COV2.S vaccination and SARS-CoV-2 variants. Stated treatment: roughly 20 received Ad26.COV2.S at low or high dose, single or two shots; about 5 received placebo; per-sample allocation not given. On day 63 after the first injection, vaccine and placebo recipients gave samples. Assay used: immunoSEQ multiplex PCR; TCRdb lists only in-frame clones, some missing. There are 400,000 or so clones in the sample; around 85% occur only once, and approximately 3.7% lies in the top ten. This specimen consisted of peripheral blood, obtained in a trial of Ad26.COV2.S vaccine versus placebo. The receptors were sampled from a person between 18 and 59 years old who received the Ad26.COV2.S COVID-19 vaccine or a placebo.

The rearrangement joins TRBV6-2 or TRBV6-3 to TRBJ1-4; D uncertain. Trimming took off 4 bases at V and 6 bases at J, with 6 bases between the two ends. The CDR3 has 12 amino acids. Germline assignment: CDR1 MNHEY and CDR2 SVGEGT. The CDR3 DNA follows: TGTGCCAGCAGTTTACTGGATGAAAAACTGTTTTTT. Its translation: CASSLLDEKLFF.

This clone was counted a single time. The rearrangement links TRBV19 to TRBJ2-1; 8 bases line up with TRBD2. Germline V gene lookup returns CDR1 LNHDA and CDR2 SQIVND (reference sequence). The CDR3 runs 16 residues. V gave up 0 bases and J gave up 6 bases; unmatched junction bases: 7. CDR3 loop: CASSIDLGGGFNEQFF. The CDR3 DNA is TGTGCCAGTAGTATAGATCTGGGCGGGGGGTTCAATGAGCAGTTCTTC. Variable domain in full (rest from reference TRBV19 and TRBJ2-1): DGGITQSPKYLFRKEGQNVTLSCEQNLNHDAMYWYRQDPGQGLRLIYYSQIVNDFQKGDIAEGYSVSREKKESFPLTVTSAQKNPTAFYLCASSIDLGGGFNEQFFGPGTRLTVL.

Note on this clone: At the DNA level, this CDR3 is encoded by other sequences in the same sample as well. V is TRBV27 and J is TRBJ1-1, with unresolved D. This CDR3 region has 14 residues. Germline loops: CDR1 MNHEY, CDR2 SMNVEV (reference sequence). V was cut by 2 bases and J by 1 base, with 8 bases left in between. CDR3 loop: CASSLGVTNTEAFF. CDR3 DNA: TGTGCCAGCAGTTTAGGGGTAACGAACACTGAAGCTTTCTTT.

CDR3 bases: TGCGCCAGCAGCTTGATGGTAAACTCCTACGAGCAGTACTTC. This codes for CASSLMVNSYEQYF. The V gene is TRBV5-1, the J gene TRBJ2-7; D remains unclear. This CDR3 region has 14 residues. The germline CDR1 and CDR2 sequences are SGHRS and YFSETQ. Trimming removed 1 base at V and 0 bases at J, with 8 bases between.

In regard to this clone: One junction end does not reproduce the germline sequence, and a read error may be involved. V gene TRBV18 combines with J gene TRBJ2-3; 7 positions match TRBD2. Germline V gene data show CDR1 as KGHSH and CDR2 as LQKENI. The CDR3 totals 12 residues. DNA for the CDR3: TGTGCCAGCTCACCACAGCGGGGATACGGGGATTTT. Protein: CASSPQRGYGDF.

This clone was detected once. The chain links TRBV6-2 or TRBV6-3 to TRBJ2-1, with 11 bases that match TRBD2. This CDR3 has 16 amino acids. The germline CDR1 and CDR2 sequences are MNHEY and SVGEGT. V dropped 2 bases and J dropped 6; count of bases not matched to a gene: 6. The CDR3 here is CASSYGLAGGFNEQFF. For the CDR3, the DNA is TGTGCCAGCAGTTACGGGCTAGCGGGGGGCTTCAATGAGCAGTTCTTC.

The chain is built from TRBV5-1 and TRBJ1-4; 7 bases are a match to TRBD1. The CDR3 spans 14 residues. From germline, CDR1 is SGHRS and CDR2 YFSETQ. J was trimmed by 5 bases and V by 1 base; bases with no gene match: 2. The CDR3 coding sequence is TGCGCCAGCAGCTTGAGACAGGGAAATGAAAAACTGTTTTTT. Translating it yields CASSLRQGNEKLFF.

The gene calls are TRBV5-1 and TRBJ2-7; TRBD2 agrees at 10 bases. V dropped 4 bases and J dropped 5; count of bases not matched to a gene: 6. The CDR3 loop spans 14 amino acids. Germline-derived CDR1 and CDR2 are SGHRS and YFSETQ. The CDR3 coding sequence is TGCGCCAGCAGCGCAGCCGGGACTAGCGACGAGCAGTACTTC. Residues: CASSAAGTSDEQYF.

This clone was seen a single time. V is TRBV7-8 and J is TRBJ2-7, with D hard to call. This CDR3 has 18 residues. The V end was cut by 1 base, the J end by 4 bases, with 23 bases between. Germline V gene lookup returns CDR1 SGHVS and CDR2 FQNEAQ. The CDR3 DNA follows: TGTGCCAGCAGCTTAGGCCGACGCGTGCGGACCGTAGCATACGAGCAGTACTTC. Protein product: CASSLGRRVRTVAYEQYF. Using reference TRBV7-8 and TRBJ2-7 for the parts outside the CDR3, the full variable domain is GAGVSQSPRYKVAKRGQDVALRCDPISGHVSLFWYQQALGQGPEFLTYFQNEAQLDKSGLPSDRFFAERPEGSVSTLKIQRTQQEDSAVYLCASSLGRRVRTVAYEQYFGPGTRLTVT.

The chain carries TRBV12-3 or TRBV12-4 and TRBJ2-7; D might be TRBD2 (5 bases). V was clipped by 7 bases and J by 6 bases, with 16 bases between them. This CDR3 has 13 residues. This CDR3 reads CASKRTYGVEQYF. The CDR3 DNA follows: TGTGCCAGCAAGAGGACTTACGGGGTCGAGCAGTACTTC.

The V gene is TRBV2, the J gene TRBJ2-1, with D possibly being TRBD1 (6 bases). V shed 7 bases and J shed 7 bases, with 11 bases lying between them. The CDR3 totals 12 residues. CDR1 is SNHLY and CDR2 is FYNNEI in the germline V gene. CDR3 sequence (DNA): TGTGCCAGCACCCTACAGGGAAATGAGCAGTTCTTC. The encoded protein is CASTLQGNEQFF.

The chain links TRBV29-1 to TRBJ2-1; 9 nucleotides agree with TRBD2. In germline, CDR1 is SQVTM, CDR2 ANQGSEA. V lost 7 bases to trimming and J lost 8 bases; unmatched junction nucleotides: 9. The CDR3 has 13 amino acids. The CDR3 here is CSAARGGRDEQFF. The DNA of the CDR3 is TGCAGCGCAGCGCGGGGGGGCCGCGATGAGCAGTTCTTC.

The chain links TRBV9 to TRBJ1-1; D unclear. The germline V gene has CDR1 SGDLS and CDR2 YYNGEE. The length of the CDR3 is 13 residues. The V gene lost 2 bases and the J gene lost 7 bases, with 12 bases spanning the gap. CDR3 region: CASSVGWRDEAFF. CDR3 nucleotides: TGTGCCAGCAGCGTTGGGTGGCGGGATGAAGCTTTCTTT.

The genes are TRBV5-1 and TRBJ2-1; a weak D match, TRBD1 (6 bases). The CDR3 sequence is 14 residues long. CDR1 SGHRS and CDR2 YFSETQ come from the germline V gene. The germline V and J ends were trimmed by 0 bases and 7 bases, with 11 bases remaining between them. The CDR3 nucleotides read TGCGCCAGCAGCTTGGATGGGGGCCGAAATGAGCAGTTCTTC. This codes for CASSLDGGRNEQFF.

The V and J genes are TRBV2 and TRBJ2-7, with no clear D. Trimming stripped 5 bases from V and 9 bases from J, with 26 bases between. CDR1 and CDR2 (germline): SNHLY, FYNNEI. This CDR3 has 16 residues. In nucleotides, the CDR3 is TGTGCCAGCAGTCTCACCCCAGGTTTCACCTACATCGGGCAGTACTTC. Its translation is CASSLTPGFTYIGQYF.

The chain recombines TRBV20-1 with TRBJ1-1; D is possibly TRBD1 (5 bases). The CDR3 spans 11 residues. Germline V lookup: CDR1 DFQATT, CDR2 SNEGSKA (reference sequence). The CDR3 region is CRSGRGREAFF. CDR3 DNA: TGCAGAAGCGGGCGGGGCCGTGAAGCTTTCTTT.

The rearrangement uses TRBV18 and TRBJ2-6; D not resolved. The CDR3 runs 15 residues. V was trimmed by 3 bases and J by 1 base, leaving 7 bases between them. Germline V gives CDR1 KGHSH, CDR2 LQKENI. The CDR3 sequence is CASSPGPSGANVLTF. The CDR3, as DNA: TGTGCCAGCTCACCCGGGCCTTCTGGGGCCAACGTCCTGACTTTC.

This chain links TRBV6-1 with TRBJ2-7; maybe TRBD1 (5 bases). The V and J ends lost 1 base and 0 bases respectively, with 10 bases between them. Germline V gene data show CDR1 as MNHNS and CDR2 as SASEGT. The CDR3 is 15 amino acids. CDR3 sequence: CASSEGSDNSYEQYF. CDR3 nucleotides: TGTGCCAGCAGTGAAGGGTCGGACAACTCCTACGAGCAGTACTTC.

This clone appeared a single time. The chain links TRBV4-1 to TRBJ2-1; D is unclear. The length of the CDR3 is 15 residues. From germline, CDR1 is MGHRA and CDR2 YSYEKL. V gave up 0 bases and J gave up 10 bases, with 16 bases separating them. CDR3 nucleotide sequence: TGCGCCAGCAGCCAAGAGGGCGGCTTGGCTGAGGAGCAGTTCTTC. Encoded protein: CASSQEGGLAEEQFF.

V and J are TRBV10-3 and TRBJ1-1; possible D gene TRBD1, 6 bases. Per germline, CDR1 ENHRY and CDR2 SYGVKD. The CDR3 covers 14 residues. V was clipped by 5 bases and J by 1 base, with 11 bases between them. The CDR3 is CAISSARGNTEAFF. The CDR3 region has the DNA TGTGCCATCAGTAGTGCCAGGGGGAACACTGAAGCTTTCTTT.

V usage is TRBV11-2 and J usage is TRBJ2-5; a possible D gene is TRBD2 (6 bases). The CDR3 loop spans 14 amino acids. Germline V CDR1 and CDR2: SGHAT, FQNNGV. V was pared by 5 bases and J by 4 bases, with 14 bases between. This CDR3 reads CASSHVLGGETQYF. DNA of the CDR3: TGTGCCAGCAGCCACGTCCTGGGGGGAGAGACCCAGTACTTC. The complete variable domain, with remaining parts taken from reference TRBV11-2 and TRBJ2-5, reads EAGVAQSPRYKIIEKRQSVAFWCNPISGHATLYWYQQILGQGPKLLIQFQNNGVVDDSQLPKDRFSAERLKGVDSTLKIQPAKLEDSAVYLCASSHVLGGETQYFGPGTRLLVL.

The rearrangement links TRBV6-5 to TRBJ2-3, with D unresolved. V lost 2 bases and J 0 bases, leaving 9 bases between the germline ends. The CDR3 totals 15 residues. From germline, CDR1 is MNHEY and CDR2 SVGAGI. The CDR3 nucleotides read TGTGCCAGCAGTTACGGACCGACTAGCACAGATACGCAGTATTTT. This sequence encodes CASSYGPTSTDTQYF.

The chain recombines TRBV10-1 with TRBJ2-5; a possible D gene is TRBD2 (5 bases). CDR3 length equals 16 residues. Deletions cut 0 bases from V and 2 bases from J, with 13 bases between. CDR1 is WNHNN and CDR2 is SYGVQD in the germline V gene (reference sequence). CDR3 sequence (DNA): TGCGCCAGCAGTGAGTCGAGGACTTCGAAACAAGAGACCCAGTACTTC. Translating gives CASSESRTSKQETQYF.

The chain employs TRBV11-2 and TRBJ1-3, with D perhaps matching TRBD1 (5 bases). Trimming shortened V by 3 bases and J by 3 bases, and 15 bases separated the two germline ends. Looked up from germline, CDR1 is SGHAT and CDR2 is FQNNGV. This CDR3 comprises 16 residues. The CDR3 loop reads CASSLGVRGFGNTIYF. The CDR3 DNA sequence: TGTGCCAGCAGCTTGGGGGTCCGGGGCTTTGGAAACACCATATATTTT.

This sequence joins TRBV6-2 or TRBV6-3 and TRBJ1-1; maybe TRBD1 (6 bases). Trimming stripped 5 bases from V and 7 bases from J, with 17 bases between. CDR3 length equals 14 residues. Germline CDR1 is MNHEY and CDR2 is SVGEGT. This chain's CDR3 is CASSTPTGRDEAFF. In DNA form, the CDR3 reads TGTGCCAGCAGTACCCCCACAGGGAGAGATGAAGCTTTCTTT.

CDR3 sequence reads: CASSSSPGRLGAGANVLTF. CDR3 coding DNA: TGTGCCAGCAGTTCGTCCCCGGGGAGATTGGGGGCTGGGGCCAACGTCCTGACTTTC. The rearrangement uses TRBV27 and TRBJ2-6, with D perhaps assigned TRBD1 or TRBD2 (5 bases each). V was shortened by 4 bases and J by 2 bases, with 21 bases between the two germline ends. Germline V gene lookup returns CDR1 MNHEY and CDR2 SMNVEV (reference sequence). This CDR3 spans 19 amino acids.

The chain uses TRBV5-1 and TRBJ1-1; 10 bases line up with TRBD1. Germline-derived CDR1 and CDR2 are SGHRS and YFSETQ. With V trimmed by 5 bases and J by 0 bases, 4 bases remained unmatched. The CDR3 is 15 residues long. The CDR3 is CASSWDRGMNTEAFF. The CDR3 coding sequence is TGCGCCAGCAGTTGGGACAGGGGCATGAACACTGAAGCTTTCTTT.

The V call is TRBV19, the J call TRBJ2-1, with TRBD2 as a possible D gene (5 bases). The CDR3 is made up of 14 amino acids. V gave up 6 bases and J gave up 6 bases, with 15 bases separating them. CDR1 and CDR2 (germline): LNHDA, SQIVND (reference sequence). The DNA for the CDR3 is TGTGCCAGTAGGTCCGGGGTCGACCGCAATGAGCAGTTCTTC. This translates into CASRSGVDRNEQFF.